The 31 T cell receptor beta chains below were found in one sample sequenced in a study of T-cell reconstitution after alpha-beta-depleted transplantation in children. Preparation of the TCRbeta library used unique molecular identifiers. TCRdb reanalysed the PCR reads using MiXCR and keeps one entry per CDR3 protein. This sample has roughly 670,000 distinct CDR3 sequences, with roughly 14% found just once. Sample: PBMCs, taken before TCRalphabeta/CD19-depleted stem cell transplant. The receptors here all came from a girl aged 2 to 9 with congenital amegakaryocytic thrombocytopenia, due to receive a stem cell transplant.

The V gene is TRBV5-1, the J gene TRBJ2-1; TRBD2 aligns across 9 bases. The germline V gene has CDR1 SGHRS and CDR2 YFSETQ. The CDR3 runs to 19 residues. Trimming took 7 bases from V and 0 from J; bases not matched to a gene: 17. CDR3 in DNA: TGCGCCAGCCGAACACGGTACAAGACTAGCGGAGGCTCCTACAATGAGCAGTTCTTC. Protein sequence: CASRTRYKTSGGSYNEQFF.

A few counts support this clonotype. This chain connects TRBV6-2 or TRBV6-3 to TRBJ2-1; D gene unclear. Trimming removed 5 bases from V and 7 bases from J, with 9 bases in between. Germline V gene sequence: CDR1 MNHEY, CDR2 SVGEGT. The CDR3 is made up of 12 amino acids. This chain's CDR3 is CASSQSGNEQFF. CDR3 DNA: TGTGCCAGCAGTCAAAGTGGGAATGAGCAGTTCTTC.

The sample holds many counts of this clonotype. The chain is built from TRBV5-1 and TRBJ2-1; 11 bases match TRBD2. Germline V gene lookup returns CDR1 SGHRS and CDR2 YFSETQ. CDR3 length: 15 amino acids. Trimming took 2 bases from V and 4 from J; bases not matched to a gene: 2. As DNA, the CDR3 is TGCGCCAGCAGCTTCACTAGCGGGGGATACAATGAGCAGTTCTTC. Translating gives CASSFTSGGYNEQFF.

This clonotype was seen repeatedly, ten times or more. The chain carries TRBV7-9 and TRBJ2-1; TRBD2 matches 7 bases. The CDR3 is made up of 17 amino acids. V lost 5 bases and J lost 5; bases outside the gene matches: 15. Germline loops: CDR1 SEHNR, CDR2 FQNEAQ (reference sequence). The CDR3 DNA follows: TGTGCCAGCAGCCAACCCTTAGCGGGCTCGACGGACAATGAGCAGTTCTTC. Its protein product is CASSQPLAGSTDNEQFF.

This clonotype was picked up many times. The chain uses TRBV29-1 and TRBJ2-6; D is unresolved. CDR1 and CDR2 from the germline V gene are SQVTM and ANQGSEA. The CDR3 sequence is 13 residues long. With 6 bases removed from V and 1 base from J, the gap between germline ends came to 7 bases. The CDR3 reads CSVQRSGANVLTF. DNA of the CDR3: TGCAGCGTGCAAAGATCTGGGGCCAACGTCCTGACTTTC.

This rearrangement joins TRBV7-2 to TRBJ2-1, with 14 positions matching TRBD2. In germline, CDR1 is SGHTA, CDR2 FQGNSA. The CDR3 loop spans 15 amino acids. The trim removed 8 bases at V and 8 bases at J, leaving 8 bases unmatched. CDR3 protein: CASGPGTSGSDEQFF. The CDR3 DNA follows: TGTGCCAGCGGCCCCGGGACTAGCGGGAGCGATGAGCAGTTCTTC.

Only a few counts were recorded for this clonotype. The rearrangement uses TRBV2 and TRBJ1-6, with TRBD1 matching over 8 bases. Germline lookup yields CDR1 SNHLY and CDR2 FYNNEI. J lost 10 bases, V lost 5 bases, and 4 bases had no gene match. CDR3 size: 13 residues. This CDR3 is CASSRQGSSPLHF. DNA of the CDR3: TGTGCCAGCAGTCGACAGGGGTCATCACCCCTCCACTTT. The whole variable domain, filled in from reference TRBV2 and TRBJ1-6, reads EPEVTQTPSHQVTQMGQEVILRCVPISNHLYFYWYRQILGQKVEFLVSFYNNEISEKSEIFDDQFSVERPDGSNFTLKIRSTKLEDSAMYFCASSRQGSSPLHFGNGTRLTVT.

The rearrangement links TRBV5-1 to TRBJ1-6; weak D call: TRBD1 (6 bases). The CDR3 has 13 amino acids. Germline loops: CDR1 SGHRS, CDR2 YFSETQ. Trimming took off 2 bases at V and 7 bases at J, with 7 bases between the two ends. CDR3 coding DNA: TGCGCCAGCAGCTTTAGGGGGAATTCACCCCTCCACTTT. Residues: CASSFRGNSPLHF.

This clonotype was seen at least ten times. The CDR3 loop is CASSQEYGTDTQYF. Here the CDR3 DNA reads TGCGCCAGCAGCCAAGAATACGGCACAGATACGCAGTATTTT. The rearrangement uses TRBV4-1 and TRBJ2-3; no definite D call. Trimming left V 0 bases short and J 1 base short, with 5 bases between. Germline V gene lookup returns CDR1 MGHRA and CDR2 YSYEKL. This CDR3 region has 14 residues.

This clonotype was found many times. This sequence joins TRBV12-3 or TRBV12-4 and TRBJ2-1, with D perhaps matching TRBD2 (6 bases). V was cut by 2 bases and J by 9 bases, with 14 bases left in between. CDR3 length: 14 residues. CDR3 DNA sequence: TGTGCCAGCAGTTTATCGACTAGTGTGACTGAGCAGTTCTTC. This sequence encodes CASSLSTSVTEQFF.

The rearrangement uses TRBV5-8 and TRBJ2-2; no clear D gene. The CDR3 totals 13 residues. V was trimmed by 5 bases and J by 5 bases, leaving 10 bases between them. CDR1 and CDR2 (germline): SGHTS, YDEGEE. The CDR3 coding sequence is TGTGCCAGCAGTACGGCGCGGACCGGGGAGCTGTTTTTT. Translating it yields CASSTARTGELFF.

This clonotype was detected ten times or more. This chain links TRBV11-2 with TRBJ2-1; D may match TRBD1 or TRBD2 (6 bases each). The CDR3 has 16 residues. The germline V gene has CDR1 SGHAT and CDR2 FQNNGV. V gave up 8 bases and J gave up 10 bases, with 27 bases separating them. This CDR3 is CASSPPVGVGGREQFF. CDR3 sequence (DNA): TGTGCCAGCTCACCCCCCGTGGGAGTAGGGGGGAGGGAGCAGTTCTTC.

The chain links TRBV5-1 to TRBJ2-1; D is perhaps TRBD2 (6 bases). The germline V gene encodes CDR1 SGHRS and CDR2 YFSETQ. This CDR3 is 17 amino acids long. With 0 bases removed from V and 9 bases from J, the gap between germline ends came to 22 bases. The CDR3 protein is CASSLVMGPGEIAEQFF. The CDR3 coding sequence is TGCGCCAGCAGCTTGGTTATGGGCCCGGGAGAGATAGCTGAGCAGTTCTTC.

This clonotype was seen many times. The CDR3: CASSRSPREEQFF. The CDR3 bases are TGCGCCAGCAGCCGAAGTCCGCGAGAAGAGCAGTTCTTC. The chain uses TRBV4-1 and TRBJ2-1; D ambiguous. V gave up 4 bases and J gave up 10 bases, with 14 bases separating them. Germline lookup yields CDR1 MGHRA and CDR2 YSYEKL. There are 13 residues in the CDR3.

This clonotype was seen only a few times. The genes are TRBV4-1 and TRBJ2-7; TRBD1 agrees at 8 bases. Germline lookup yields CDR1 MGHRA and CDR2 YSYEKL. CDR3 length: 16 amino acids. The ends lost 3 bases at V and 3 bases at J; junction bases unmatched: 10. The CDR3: CASSHSPDREIYEQYF. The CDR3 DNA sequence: TGCGCCAGCAGCCATTCGCCGGACAGGGAGATCTACGAGCAGTACTTC.

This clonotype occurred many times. The CDR3 loop reads CASSPHPGDNTEAFF. Written as DNA, the CDR3 is TGTGCCAGCAGCCCACACCCAGGGGACAACACTGAAGCTTTCTTT. The chain recombines TRBV7-9 with TRBJ1-1, with D tentatively TRBD1 (6 bases). CDR1 and CDR2 (germline): SEHNR, FQNEAQ (reference sequence). V was pared by 5 bases and J by 2 bases, with 15 bases between. The CDR3 totals 15 residues.

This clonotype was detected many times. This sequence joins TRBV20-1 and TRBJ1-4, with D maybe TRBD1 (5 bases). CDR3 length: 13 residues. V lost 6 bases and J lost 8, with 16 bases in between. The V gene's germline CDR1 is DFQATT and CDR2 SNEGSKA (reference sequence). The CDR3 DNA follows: TGCAGTGCCTCCGCCAGGGTTGGGGAAAAACTGTTTTTT. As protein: CSASARVGEKLFF.

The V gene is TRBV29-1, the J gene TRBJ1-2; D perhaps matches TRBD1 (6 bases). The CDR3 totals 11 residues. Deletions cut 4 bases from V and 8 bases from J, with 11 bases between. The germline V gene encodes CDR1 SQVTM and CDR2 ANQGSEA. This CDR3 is CSVASGAGYTF. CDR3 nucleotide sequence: TGCAGCGTTGCATCGGGGGCCGGCTACACCTTC.

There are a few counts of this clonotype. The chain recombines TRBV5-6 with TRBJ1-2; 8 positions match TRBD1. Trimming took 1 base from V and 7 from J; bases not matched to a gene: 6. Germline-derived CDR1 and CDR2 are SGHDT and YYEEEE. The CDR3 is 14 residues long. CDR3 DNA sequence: TGTGCCAGCAGCTTGCCCAACAGGGGGTTTGGCTACACCTTC. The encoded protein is CASSLPNRGFGYTF. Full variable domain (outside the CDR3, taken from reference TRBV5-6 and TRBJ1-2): DAGVTQSPTHLIKTRGQQVTLRCSPKSGHDTVSWYQQALGQGPQFIFQYYEEEERQRGNFPDRFSGHQFPNYSSELNVNALLLGDSALYLCASSLPNRGFGYTFGSGTRLTVV.

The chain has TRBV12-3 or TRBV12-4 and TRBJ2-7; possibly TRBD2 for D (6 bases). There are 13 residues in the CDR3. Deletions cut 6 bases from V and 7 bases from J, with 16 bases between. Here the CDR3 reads CASSSTNGGEQYF. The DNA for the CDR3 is TGTGCCAGCAGCTCTACAAACGGGGGTGAGCAGTACTTC.

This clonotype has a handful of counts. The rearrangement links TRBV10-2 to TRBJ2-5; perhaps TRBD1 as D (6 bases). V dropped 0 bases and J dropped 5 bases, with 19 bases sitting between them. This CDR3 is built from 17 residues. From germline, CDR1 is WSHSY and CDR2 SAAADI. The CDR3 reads CASSESPNTGMVETQYF. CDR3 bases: TGCGCCAGCAGTGAGTCGCCAAATACAGGGATGGTTGAGACCCAGTACTTC.

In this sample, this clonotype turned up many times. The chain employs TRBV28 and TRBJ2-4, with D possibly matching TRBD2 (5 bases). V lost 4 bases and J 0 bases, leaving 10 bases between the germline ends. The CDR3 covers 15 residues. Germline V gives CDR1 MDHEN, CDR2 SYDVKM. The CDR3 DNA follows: TGTGCCAGCAGTTCCAGGACTCTAGCCAAAAACATTCAGTACTTC. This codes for CASSSRTLAKNIQYF.

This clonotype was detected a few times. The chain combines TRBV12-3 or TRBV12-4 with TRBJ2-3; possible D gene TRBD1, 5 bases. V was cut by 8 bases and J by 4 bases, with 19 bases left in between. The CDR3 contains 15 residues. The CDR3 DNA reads TGTGCCAGCCGCCCCCCCGTCAGGGCAGCAGATACGCAGTATTTT. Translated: CASRPPVRAADTQYF.

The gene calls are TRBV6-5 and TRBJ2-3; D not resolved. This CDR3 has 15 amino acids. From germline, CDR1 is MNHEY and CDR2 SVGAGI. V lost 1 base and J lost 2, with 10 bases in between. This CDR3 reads CASSYFLEPTDTQYF. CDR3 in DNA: TGTGCCAGCAGTTACTTCCTGGAGCCCACAGATACGCAGTATTTT.

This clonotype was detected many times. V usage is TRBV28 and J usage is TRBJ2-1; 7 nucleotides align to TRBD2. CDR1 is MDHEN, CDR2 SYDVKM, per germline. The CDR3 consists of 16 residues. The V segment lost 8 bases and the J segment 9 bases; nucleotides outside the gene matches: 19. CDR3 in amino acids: CASPPLGRGPGGEQFF. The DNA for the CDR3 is TGTGCCAGCCCCCCCCTGGGGAGGGGACCGGGAGGTGAGCAGTTCTTC. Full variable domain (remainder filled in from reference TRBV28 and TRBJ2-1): DVKVTQSSRYLVKRTGEKVFLECVQDMDHENMFWYRQDPGLGLRLIYFSYDVKMKEKGDIPEGYSVSREKKERFSLILESASTNQTSMYLCASPPLGRGPGGEQFFGPGTRLTVL.

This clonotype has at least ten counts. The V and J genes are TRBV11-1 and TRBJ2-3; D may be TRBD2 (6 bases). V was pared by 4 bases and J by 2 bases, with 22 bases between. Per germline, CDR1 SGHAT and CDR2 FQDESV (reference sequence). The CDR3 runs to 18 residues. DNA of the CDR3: TGTGCCAGCAGCTCATCGCCCGCCTTAGCGGCCATCACAGATACGCAGTATTTT. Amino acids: CASSSSPALAAITDTQYF.

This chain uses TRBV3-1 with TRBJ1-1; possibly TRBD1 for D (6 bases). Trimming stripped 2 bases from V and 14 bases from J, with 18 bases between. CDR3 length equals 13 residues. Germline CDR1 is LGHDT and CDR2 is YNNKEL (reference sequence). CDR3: CASSQLFRDKVFF. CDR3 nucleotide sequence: TGTGCCAGCAGCCAACTTTTCCGGGACAAGGTCTTCTTT. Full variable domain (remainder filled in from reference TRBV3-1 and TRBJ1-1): DTAVSQTPKYLVTQMGNDKSIKCEQNLGHDTMYWYKQDSKKFLKIMFSYNNKELIINETVPNRFSPKSPDKAHLNLHINSLELGDSAVYFCASSQLFRDKVFFGQGTRLTVV.

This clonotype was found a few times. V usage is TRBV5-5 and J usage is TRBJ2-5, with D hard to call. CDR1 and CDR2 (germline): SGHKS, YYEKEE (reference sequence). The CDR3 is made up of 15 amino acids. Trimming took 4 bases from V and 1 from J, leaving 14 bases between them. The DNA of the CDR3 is TGTGCCAGCAGCCGTTACGCCTCCCCCCAAGAGACCCAGTACTTC. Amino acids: CASSRYASPQETQYF.

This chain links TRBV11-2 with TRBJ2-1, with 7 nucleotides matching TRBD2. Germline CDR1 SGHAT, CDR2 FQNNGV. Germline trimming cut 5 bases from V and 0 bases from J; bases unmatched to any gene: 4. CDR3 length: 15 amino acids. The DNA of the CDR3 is TGTGCCAGCAGCCCAGGACTAGTCTCCTACAATGAGCAGTTCTTC. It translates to CASSPGLVSYNEQFF.

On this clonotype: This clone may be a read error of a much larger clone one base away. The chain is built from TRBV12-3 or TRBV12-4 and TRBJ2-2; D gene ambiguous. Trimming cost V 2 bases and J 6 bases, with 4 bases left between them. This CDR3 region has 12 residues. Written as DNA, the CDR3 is TGTGCCAGCAGTTTACACGCCGGGGAGCTGTTTTTT. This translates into CASSLHAGELFF.

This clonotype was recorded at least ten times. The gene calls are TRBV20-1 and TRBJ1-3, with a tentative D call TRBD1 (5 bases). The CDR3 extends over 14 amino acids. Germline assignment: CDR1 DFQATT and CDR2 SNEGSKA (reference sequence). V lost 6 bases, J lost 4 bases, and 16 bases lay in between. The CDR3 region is CSAPEGYRGNTIYF. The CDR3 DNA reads TGCAGTGCCCCCGAAGGGTACAGGGGAAACACCATATATTTT.